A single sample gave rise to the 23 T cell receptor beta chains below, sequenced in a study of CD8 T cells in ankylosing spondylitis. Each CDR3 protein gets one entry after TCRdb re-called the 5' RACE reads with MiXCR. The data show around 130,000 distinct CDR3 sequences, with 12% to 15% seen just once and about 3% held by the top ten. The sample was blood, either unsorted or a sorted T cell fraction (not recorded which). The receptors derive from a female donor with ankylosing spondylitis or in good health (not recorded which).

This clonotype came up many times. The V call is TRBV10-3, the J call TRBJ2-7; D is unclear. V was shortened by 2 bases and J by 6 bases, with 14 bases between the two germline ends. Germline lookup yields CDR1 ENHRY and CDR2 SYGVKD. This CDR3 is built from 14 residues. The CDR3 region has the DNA TGTGCCATCAGTGAGGGTGTGTGGGGAAGCGAGCAGTACTTC. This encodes CAISEGVWGSEQYF.

CDR3 region: CASSGDRGAGEAFF. CDR3 coding DNA: TGCGCCAGCAGCGGAGACAGGGGGGCTGGTGAAGCTTTCTTT. V and J are TRBV5-1 and TRBJ1-1, with 9 bases fitting TRBD1. Trimming at V came to 4 bases and at J to 7 bases, leaving 8 bases not matched to a gene. The CDR3 sequence is 14 residues long. Germline values: CDR1 SGHRS, CDR2 YFSETQ.

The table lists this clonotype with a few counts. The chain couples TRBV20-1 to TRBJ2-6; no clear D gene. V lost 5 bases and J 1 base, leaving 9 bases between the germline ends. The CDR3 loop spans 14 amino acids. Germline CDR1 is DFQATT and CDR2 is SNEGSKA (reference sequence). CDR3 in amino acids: CSAQAGSGANVLTF. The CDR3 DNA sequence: TGCAGTGCTCAGGCAGGTTCTGGGGCCAACGTCCTGACTTTC.

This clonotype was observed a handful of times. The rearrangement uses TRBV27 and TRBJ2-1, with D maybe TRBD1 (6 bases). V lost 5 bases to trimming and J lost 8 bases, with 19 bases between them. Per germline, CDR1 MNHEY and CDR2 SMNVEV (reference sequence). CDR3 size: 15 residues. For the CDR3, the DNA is TGTGCCAGCAGTCTCAGGGGTTTTGGTTTGGATGAGCAGTTCTTC. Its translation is CASSLRGFGLDEQFF.

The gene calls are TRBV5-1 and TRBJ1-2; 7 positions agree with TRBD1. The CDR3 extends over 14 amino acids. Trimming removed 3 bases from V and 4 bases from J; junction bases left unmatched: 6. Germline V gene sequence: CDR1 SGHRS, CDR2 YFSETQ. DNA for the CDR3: TGCGCCAGCAGCTCGTGGACAGGAAGCTATGGCTACACCTTC. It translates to CASSSWTGSYGYTF.

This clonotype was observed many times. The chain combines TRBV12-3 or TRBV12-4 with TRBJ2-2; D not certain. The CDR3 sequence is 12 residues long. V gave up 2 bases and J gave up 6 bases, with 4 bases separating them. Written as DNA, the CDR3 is TGTGCCAGCAGTTTATCGTCCGGGGAGCTGTTTTTT. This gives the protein CASSLSSGELFF.

This CDR3 is CASSTRQGSYEQYF. In DNA form, the CDR3 reads TGTGCCAGCAGTACTAGACAGGGCTCCTACGAGCAGTACTTC. The rearrangement uses TRBV6-1 and TRBJ2-7; 7 bases are a match to TRBD1. CDR1 and CDR2 from the germline V gene are MNHNS and SASEGT. The length of the CDR3 is 14 residues. V lost 5 bases to trimming and J lost 0 bases; unmatched junction nucleotides: 4.

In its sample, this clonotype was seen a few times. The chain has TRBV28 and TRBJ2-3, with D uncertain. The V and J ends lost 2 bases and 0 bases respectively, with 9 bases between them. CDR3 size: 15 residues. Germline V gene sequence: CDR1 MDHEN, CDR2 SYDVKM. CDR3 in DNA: TGTGCCAGCAGTTTAAATCCGGTCAGCACAGATACGCAGTATTTT. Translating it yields CASSLNPVSTDTQYF.

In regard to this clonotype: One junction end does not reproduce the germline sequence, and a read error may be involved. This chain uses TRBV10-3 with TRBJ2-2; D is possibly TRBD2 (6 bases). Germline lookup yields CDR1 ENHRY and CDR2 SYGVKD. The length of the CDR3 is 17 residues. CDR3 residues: CAISESIGGRNTWELFF. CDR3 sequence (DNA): TGTGCCATCAGTGAGTCGATTGGAGGGAGGAACACCTGGGAGCTGTTTTTT.

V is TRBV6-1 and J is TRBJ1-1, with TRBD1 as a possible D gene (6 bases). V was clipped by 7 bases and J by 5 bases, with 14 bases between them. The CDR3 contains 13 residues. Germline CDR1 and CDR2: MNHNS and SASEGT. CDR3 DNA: TGTGCCAGCATCTCACGGGGGCGGACTGAAGCTTTCTTT. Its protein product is CASISRGRTEAFF.

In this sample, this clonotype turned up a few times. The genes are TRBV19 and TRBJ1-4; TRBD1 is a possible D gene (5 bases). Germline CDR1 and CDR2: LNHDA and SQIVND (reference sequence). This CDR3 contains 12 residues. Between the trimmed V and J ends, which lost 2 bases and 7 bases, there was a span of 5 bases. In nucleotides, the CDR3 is TGTGCCAGTAGTATACAGGGTGAAAAACTGTTTTTT. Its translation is CASSIQGEKLFF.

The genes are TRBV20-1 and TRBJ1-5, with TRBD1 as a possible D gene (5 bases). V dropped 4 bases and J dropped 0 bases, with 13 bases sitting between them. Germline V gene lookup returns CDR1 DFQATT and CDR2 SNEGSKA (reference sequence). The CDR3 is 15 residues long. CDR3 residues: CSATKAGDSNQPQHF. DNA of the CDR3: TGCAGTGCTACCAAGGCGGGGGATAGCAATCAGCCCCAGCATTTT.

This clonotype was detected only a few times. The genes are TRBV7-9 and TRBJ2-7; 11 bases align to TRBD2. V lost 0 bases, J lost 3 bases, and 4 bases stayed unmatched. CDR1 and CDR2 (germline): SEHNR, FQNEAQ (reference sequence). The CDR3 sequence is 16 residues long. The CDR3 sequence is CASSLAGTSGRYEQYF. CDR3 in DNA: TGTGCCAGCAGCTTAGCCGGGACTAGCGGACGCTACGAGCAGTACTTC.

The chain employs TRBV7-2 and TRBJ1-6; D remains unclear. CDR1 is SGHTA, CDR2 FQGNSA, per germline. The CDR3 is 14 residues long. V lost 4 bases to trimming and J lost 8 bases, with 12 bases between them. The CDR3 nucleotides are TGTGCCAGCAGCTCCTACATGAGTGATTCACCCCTCCACTTT. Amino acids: CASSSYMSDSPLHF.

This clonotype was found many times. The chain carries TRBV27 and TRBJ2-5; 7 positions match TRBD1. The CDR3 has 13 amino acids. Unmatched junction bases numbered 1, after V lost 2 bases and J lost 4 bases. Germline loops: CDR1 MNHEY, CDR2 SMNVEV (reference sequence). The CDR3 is CASSLRGLETQYF. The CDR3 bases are TGTGCCAGCAGTTTAAGGGGGCTAGAGACCCAGTACTTC.

The chain's CDR3 is CASSLLGSTNEKLFF. DNA of the CDR3: TGCGCCAGCAGCTTATTGGGATCAACTAATGAAAAACTGTTTTTT. The V call is TRBV5-1, the J call TRBJ1-4; D call uncertain. The CDR3 has 15 amino acids. CDR1 is SGHRS and CDR2 is YFSETQ in the germline V gene. Trimming removed 2 bases at V and 0 bases at J, with 8 bases between. Looking up the rest from reference TRBV5-1 and TRBJ1-4 gives the full variable domain: KAGVTQTPRYLIKTRGQQVTLSCSPISGHRSVSWYQQTPGQGLQFLFEYFSETQRNKGNFPGRFSGRQFSNSRSEMNVSTLELGDSALYLCASSLLGSTNEKLFFGSGTQLSVL.

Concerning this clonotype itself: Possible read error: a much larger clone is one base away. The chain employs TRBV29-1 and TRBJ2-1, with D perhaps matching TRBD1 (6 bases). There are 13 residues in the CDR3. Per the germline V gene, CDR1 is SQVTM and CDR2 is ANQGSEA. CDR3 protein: CSVVRGSYDEQFF. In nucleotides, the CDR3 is TGCAGCGTTGTAAGGGGGTCCTACGATGAGCAGTTCTTC.

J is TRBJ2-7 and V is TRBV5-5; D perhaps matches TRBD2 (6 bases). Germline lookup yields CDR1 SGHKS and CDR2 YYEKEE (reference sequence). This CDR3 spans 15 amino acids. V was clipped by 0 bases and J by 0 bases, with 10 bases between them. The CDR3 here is CASSLVATSSYEQYF. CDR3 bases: TGTGCCAGCAGCTTGGTTGCGACTAGCTCCTACGAGCAGTACTTC.

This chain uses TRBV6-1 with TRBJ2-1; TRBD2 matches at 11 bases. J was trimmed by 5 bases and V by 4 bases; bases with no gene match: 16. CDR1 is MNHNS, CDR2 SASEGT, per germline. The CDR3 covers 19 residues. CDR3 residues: CASSVRGLAEPNGNNEQFF. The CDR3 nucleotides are TGTGCCAGCAGTGTACGGGGACTAGCGGAGCCGAATGGAAACAATGAGCAGTTCTTC.

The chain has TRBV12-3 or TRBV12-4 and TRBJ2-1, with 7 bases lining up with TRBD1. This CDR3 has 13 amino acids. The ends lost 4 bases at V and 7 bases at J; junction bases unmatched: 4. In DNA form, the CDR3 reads TGTGCCAGCAGTTCTATGACAGGGAATGAGCAGTTCTTC. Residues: CASSSMTGNEQFF.

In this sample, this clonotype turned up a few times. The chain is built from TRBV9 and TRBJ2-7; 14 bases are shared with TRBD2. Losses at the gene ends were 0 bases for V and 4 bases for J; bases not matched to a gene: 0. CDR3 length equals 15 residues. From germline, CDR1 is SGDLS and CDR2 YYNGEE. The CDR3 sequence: CASSVGLAGGYEQYF. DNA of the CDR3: TGTGCCAGCAGCGTAGGACTAGCGGGGGGGTACGAGCAGTACTTC. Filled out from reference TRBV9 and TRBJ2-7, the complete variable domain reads DSGVTQTPKHLITATGQRVTLRCSPRSGDLSVYWYQQSLDQGLQFLIQYYNGEERAKGNILERFSAQQFPDLHSELNLSSLELGDSALYFCASSVGLAGGYEQYFGPGTRLTVT.

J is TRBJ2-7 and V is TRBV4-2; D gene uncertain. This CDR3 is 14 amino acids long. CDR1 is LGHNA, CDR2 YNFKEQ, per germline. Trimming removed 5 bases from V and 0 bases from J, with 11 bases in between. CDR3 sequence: CASSSGLDSYEQYF. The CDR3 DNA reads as TGTGCCAGCAGCTCCGGGCTGGACTCCTACGAGCAGTACTTC.

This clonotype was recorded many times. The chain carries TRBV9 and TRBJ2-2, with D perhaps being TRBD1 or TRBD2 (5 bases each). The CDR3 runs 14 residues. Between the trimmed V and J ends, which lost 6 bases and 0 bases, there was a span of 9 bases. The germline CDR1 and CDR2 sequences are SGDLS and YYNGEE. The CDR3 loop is CASKGDANTGELFF. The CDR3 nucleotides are TGTGCCAGCAAAGGGGACGCGAACACCGGGGAGCTGTTTTTT.